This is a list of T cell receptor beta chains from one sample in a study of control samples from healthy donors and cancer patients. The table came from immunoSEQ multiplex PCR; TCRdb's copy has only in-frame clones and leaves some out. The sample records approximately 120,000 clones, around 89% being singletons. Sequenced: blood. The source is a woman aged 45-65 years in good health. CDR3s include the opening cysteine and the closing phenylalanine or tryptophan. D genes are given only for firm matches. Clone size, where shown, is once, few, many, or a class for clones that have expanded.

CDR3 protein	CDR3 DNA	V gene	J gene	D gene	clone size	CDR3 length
CASSRAPATNEKLFF	TGTGCCAGCAGCCGAGCGCCTGCAACTAATGAAAAACTGTTTTTT	TRBV6-5	TRBJ1-4	NA	NA	15
CASSLDRTNSPLHF	TGTGCCAGCAGCTTAGACAGGACTAATTCACCCCTCCACTTT	TRBV7-2	TRBJ1-6	NA	once	14
CASSDSRGGTSPLHF	TGTGCCAGCTCCGATAGTCGCGGAGGGACATCACCCCTCCACTTT	TRBV18	TRBJ1-6	NA	NA	15
CASSESVWGAAEAFF	TGCGCCAGCAGTGAGTCGGTGTGGGGGGCCGCTGAAGCTTTCTTT	TRBV10-1	TRBJ1-1	NA	NA	15
CASTPRLGTYEQYF	TGTGCCAGTACGCCTCGTCTGGGAACCTACGAGCAGTACTTC	TRBV19	TRBJ2-7	NA	NA	14
CASTDRGSNQPQHF	TGTGCCAGTACCGACAGGGGTAGCAATCAGCCCCAGCATTTT	TRBV19	TRBJ1-5	TRBD1	NA	14
CASSVGYSYEQYF	TGTGCCAGTAGTGTGGGGTACTCCTACGAGCAGTACTTC	TRBV19	TRBJ2-7	NA	NA	13
CASTAVGWGKTNYGYTF	TGTGCCAGCACGGCGGTAGGGTGGGGGAAAACTAACTATGGCTACACCTTC	TRBV2	TRBJ1-2	NA	NA	17
CASSLRGLDEQFF	TGCGCCAGCAGCTTAAGGGGGCTCGATGAGCAGTTCTTC	TRBV5-1	TRBJ2-1	TRBD1	once	13
CASSSKGPHEPQHF	TGTGCCAGCAGTTCTAAAGGGCCCCATGAGCCCCAGCATTTT	TRBV7-9	TRBJ1-5	NA	NA	14
CASSEGSGGYEQYF	TGTGCCAGCAGTGAAGGCAGCGGGGGGTACGAGCAGTACTTC	TRBV6-1	TRBJ2-7	TRBD2	NA	14
CASSQEQGMSGNTIYF	TGCGCCAGCAGCCAAGAACAGGGGATGTCAGGAAACACCATATATTTT	TRBV4-3	TRBJ1-3	TRBD1	NA	16
CASSSQLGLSGAKNIQYF	TGTGCCAGCAGCTCGCAACTTGGACTATCGGGGGCCAAAAACATTCAGTACTTC	TRBV7-6	TRBJ2-4	NA	NA	18
CASSSISQGSGSPLHF	TGTGCCAGCAGCTCCATATCGCAGGGCTCCGGATCACCCCTCCACTTT	TRBV7-9	TRBJ1-6	NA	NA	16
CASSKLDWISTDTQYF	TGTGCCAGCAGCAAGCTAGACTGGATAAGCACAGATACGCAGTATTTT	TRBV9	TRBJ2-3	NA	NA	16
CASSPQAPDTGELFF	TGTGCCAGCTCACCTCAGGCACCCGACACCGGGGAGCTGTTTTTT	TRBV18	TRBJ2-2	NA	NA	15
CASSPELADIYNEQFF	TGTGCCAGCAGCCCCGAGCTAGCGGACATTTACAATGAGCAGTTCTTC	TRBV7-2	TRBJ2-1	TRBD2	NA	16
CASSESGYTEAFF	TGTGCCAGCAGTGAGTCAGGGTACACTGAAGCTTTCTTT	TRBV25-1	TRBJ1-1	NA	NA	13
CATTPTGRNTEAFF	TGTGCCACCACCCCGACAGGGCGGAACACTGAAGCTTTCTTT	TRBV15	TRBJ1-1	TRBD1	NA	14
CASSSRGRTEAFF	TGTGCCAGCAGCTCCAGGGGGCGAACTGAAGCTTTCTTT	TRBV7-9	TRBJ1-1	TRBD1	NA	13
CASSGFGSLEEETQYF	TGTGCCAGCAGTGGGTTCGGCTCACTTGAAGAAGAGACCCAGTACTTC	TRBV6-1	TRBJ2-5	NA	NA	16
CSASPPPGTGNSPLHF	TGCAGTGCTAGTCCCCCCCCCGGGACAGGGAATTCACCCCTCCACTTT	TRBV20-1	TRBJ1-6	TRBD1	NA	16
CASSPDSNQPQHF	TGTGCCAGCAGCCCAGACAGCAATCAGCCCCAGCATTTT	TRBV7-3	TRBJ1-5	NA	few	13
CAIRPQPQHF	TGTGCCATCCGACCTCAGCCCCAGCATTTT	TRBV10-3	TRBJ1-5	NA	NA	10
CASSRLADNEQFF	TGCGCCAGCAGCCGCCTAGCGGACAATGAGCAGTTCTTC	TRBV4-1	TRBJ2-1	TRBD2	NA	13
CASSPEGRRTEAFF	TGTGCCAGCAGCCCTGAAGGGCGGCGCACTGAAGCTTTCTTT	TRBV5-4	TRBJ1-1	NA	NA	14
CAWRRREGSYNEQFF	TGTGCCTGGAGGAGGCGGGAGGGCTCCTACAATGAGCAGTTCTTC	TRBV30	TRBJ2-1	TRBD2	NA	15
CAISELGAPNTDTQYF	TGTGCCATCAGTGAACTCGGAGCGCCCAACACAGATACGCAGTATTTT	TRBV10-3	TRBJ2-3	NA	NA	16
CSVEGGQGTPSYEQFF	TGCAGCGTTGAGGGGGGACAGGGGACGCCTTCCTATGAGCAGTTCTTC	TRBV29-1	TRBJ2-1	TRBD1	NA	16